This TCR beta chain was found in a study of blood T cell repertoires in COVID-19. CDR3 length: 15 amino acids. Trimming cost V 3 bases and J 4 bases; bases outside gene matches: 7. Germline V CDR1 and CDR2: MNHNS, SASEGT. Produced via immunoSEQ multiplex PCR; TCRdb's table is partial and in-frame only. Among about 250,000 clones listed, 83% were seen once. The gene calls are TRBV6-1 and TRBJ1-2; 8 bases agree with TRBD1. The TCR originated in a woman aged 40 to 50 who had been exposed to COVID-19. The sequencing input was PBMCs or T cells enriched from blood (not recorded which). The CDR3 loop is CASSDRQGSAYGYTF. The CDR3, as DNA: TGTGCCAGCAGTGACCGACAGGGGAGTGCCTATGGCTACACCTTC.